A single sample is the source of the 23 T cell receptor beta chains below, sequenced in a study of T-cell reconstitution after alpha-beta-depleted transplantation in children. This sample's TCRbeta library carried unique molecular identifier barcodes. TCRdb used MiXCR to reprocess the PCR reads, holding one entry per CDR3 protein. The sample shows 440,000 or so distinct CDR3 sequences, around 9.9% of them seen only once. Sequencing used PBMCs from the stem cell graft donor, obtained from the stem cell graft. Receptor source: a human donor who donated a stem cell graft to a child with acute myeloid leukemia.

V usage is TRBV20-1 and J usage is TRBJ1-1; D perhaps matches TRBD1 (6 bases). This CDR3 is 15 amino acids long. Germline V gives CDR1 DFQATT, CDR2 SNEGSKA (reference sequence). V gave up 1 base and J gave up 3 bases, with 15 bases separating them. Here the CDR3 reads CSARGLGGADTEAFF. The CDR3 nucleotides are TGCAGTGCTAGAGGTCTGGGGGGGGCGGACACTGAAGCTTTCTTT.

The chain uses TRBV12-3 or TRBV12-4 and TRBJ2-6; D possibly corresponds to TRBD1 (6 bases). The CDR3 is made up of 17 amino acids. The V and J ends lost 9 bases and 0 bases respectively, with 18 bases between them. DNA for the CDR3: TGTGCCAGTAGAAAAGGACAGCCGTTCTCTGGGGCCAACGTCCTGACTTTC. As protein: CASRKGQPFSGANVLTF.

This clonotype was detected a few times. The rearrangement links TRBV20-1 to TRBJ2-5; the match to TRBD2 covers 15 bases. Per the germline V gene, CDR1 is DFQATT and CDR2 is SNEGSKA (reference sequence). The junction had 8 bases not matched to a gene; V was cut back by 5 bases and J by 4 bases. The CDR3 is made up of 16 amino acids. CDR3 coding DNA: TGCAGTGCTGCTCCGGGACTAGCGGGAGGTCGAGAGACCCAGTACTTC. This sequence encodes CSAAPGLAGGRETQYF.

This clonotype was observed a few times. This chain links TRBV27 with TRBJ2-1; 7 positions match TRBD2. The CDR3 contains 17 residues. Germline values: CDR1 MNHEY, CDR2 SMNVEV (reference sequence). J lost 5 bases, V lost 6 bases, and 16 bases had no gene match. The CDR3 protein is CASRLRGDSGYNNEQFF. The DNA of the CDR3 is TGTGCCAGCAGACTGCGGGGTGATAGCGGGTACAACAATGAGCAGTTCTTC.

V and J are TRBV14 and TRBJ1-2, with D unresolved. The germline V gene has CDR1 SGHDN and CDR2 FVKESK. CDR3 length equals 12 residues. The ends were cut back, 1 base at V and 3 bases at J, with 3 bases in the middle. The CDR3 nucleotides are TGTGCCAGCAGCCAAGGGCACTATGGCTACACCTTC. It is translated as CASSQGHYGYTF.

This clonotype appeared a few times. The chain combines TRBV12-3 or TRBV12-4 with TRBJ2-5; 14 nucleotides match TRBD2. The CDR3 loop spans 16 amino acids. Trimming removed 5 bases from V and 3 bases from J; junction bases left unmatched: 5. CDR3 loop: CASSPGGLAGEETQYF. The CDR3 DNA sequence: TGTGCCAGCAGTCCTGGGGGACTAGCGGGGGAAGAGACCCAGTACTTC.

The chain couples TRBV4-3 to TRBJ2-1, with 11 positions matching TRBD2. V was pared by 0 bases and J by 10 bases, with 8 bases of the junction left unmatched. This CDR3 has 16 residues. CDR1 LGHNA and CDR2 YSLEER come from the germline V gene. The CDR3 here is CASSQESSGRWREQFF. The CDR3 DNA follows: TGCGCCAGCAGCCAAGAGTCTAGCGGGAGGTGGAGAGAGCAGTTCTTC.

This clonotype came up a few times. The chain's CDR3 is CASSAEREGRTGELFF. The CDR3 bases are TGTGCCAGCAGCGCTGAGCGGGAGGGGAGGACCGGGGAGCTGTTTTTT. V gene TRBV9 combines with J gene TRBJ2-2; TRBD2 aligns across 10 bases. Trimming removed 3 bases from V and 5 bases from J; junction bases left unmatched: 7. CDR3 size: 16 residues. Germline V lookup: CDR1 SGDLS, CDR2 YYNGEE.

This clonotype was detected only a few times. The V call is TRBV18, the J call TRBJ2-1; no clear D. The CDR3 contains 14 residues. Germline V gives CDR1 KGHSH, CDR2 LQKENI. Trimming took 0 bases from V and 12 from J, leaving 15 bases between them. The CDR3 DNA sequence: TGTGCCAGCTCACCACCTTCGACCGGAGTGGGGCAGTTCTTC. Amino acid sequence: CASSPPSTGVGQFF.

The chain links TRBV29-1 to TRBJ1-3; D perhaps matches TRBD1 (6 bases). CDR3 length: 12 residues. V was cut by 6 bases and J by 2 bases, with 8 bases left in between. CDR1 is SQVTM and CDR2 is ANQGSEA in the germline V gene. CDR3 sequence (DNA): TGCAGCGTCAGGGGAGCTGGAAACACCATATATTTT. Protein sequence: CSVRGAGNTIYF.

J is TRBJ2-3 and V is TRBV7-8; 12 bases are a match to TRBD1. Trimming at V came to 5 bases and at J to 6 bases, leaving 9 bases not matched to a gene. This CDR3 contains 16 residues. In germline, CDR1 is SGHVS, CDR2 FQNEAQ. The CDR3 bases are TGTGCCAGCAGCATCATCCGGGACAGGGGGCTGGATACGCAGTATTTT. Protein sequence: CASSIIRDRGLDTQYF.

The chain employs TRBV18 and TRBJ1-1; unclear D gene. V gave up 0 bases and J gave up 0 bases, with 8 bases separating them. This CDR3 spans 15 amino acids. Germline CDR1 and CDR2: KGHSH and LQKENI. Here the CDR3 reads CASSPPQQMNTEAFF. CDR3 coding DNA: TGTGCCAGCTCACCACCCCAACAGATGAACACTGAAGCTTTCTTT.

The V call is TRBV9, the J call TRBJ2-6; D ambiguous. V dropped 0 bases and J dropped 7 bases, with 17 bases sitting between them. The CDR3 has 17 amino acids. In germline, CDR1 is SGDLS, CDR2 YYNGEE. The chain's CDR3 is CASSVGHARRGANVLTF. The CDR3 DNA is TGTGCCAGCAGCGTAGGGCATGCGCGCCGTGGCGCCAACGTCCTGACTTTC.

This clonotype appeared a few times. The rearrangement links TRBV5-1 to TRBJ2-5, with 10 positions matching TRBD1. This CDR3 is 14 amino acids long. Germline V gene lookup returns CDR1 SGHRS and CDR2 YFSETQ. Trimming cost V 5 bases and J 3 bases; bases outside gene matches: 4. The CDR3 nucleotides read TGCGCCAGCAGGAAAGGGACAGGGGAAGAGACCCAGTACTTC. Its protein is CASRKGTGEETQYF.

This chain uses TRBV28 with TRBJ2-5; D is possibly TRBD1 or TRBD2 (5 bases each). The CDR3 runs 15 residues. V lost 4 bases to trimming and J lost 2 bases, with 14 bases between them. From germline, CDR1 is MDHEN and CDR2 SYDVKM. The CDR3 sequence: CASSSPVGAQETQYF. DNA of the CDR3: TGTGCCAGCAGTTCGCCCGTCGGGGCTCAAGAGACCCAGTACTTC. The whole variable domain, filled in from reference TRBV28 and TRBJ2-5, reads DVKVTQSSRYLVKRTGEKVFLECVQDMDHENMFWYRQDPGLGLRLIYFSYDVKMKEKGDIPEGYSVSREKKERFSLILESASTNQTSMYLCASSSPVGAQETQYFGPGTRLLVL.

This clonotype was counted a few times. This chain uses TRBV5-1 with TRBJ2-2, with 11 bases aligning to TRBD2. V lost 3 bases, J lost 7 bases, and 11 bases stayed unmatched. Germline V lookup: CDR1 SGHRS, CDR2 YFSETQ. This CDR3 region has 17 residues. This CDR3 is CASSSTSGGFTGGELFF. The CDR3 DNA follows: TGCGCCAGCAGCTCAACTAGCGGGGGCTTCACGGGCGGGGAGCTGTTTTTT.

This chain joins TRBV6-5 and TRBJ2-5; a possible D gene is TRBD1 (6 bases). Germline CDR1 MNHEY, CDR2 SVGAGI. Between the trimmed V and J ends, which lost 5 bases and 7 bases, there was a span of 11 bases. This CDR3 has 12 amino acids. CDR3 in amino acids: CASSRQDGTQYF. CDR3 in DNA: TGTGCCAGCAGTAGACAGGATGGGACCCAGTACTTC.

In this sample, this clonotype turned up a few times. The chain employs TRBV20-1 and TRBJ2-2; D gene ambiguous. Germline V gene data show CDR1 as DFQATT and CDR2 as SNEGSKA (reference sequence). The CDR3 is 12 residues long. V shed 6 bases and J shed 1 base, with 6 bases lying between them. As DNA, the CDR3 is TGCAGTGCCCCGGGGAACACCGGGGAGCTGTTTTTT. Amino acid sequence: CSAPGNTGELFF.

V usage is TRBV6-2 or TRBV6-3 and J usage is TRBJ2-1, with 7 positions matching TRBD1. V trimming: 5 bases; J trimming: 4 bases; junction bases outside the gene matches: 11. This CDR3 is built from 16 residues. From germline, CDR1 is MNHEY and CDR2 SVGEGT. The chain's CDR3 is CASSALGQVPYNEQFF. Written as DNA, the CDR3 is TGTGCCAGCAGTGCCCTTGGACAGGTTCCTTACAATGAGCAGTTCTTC.

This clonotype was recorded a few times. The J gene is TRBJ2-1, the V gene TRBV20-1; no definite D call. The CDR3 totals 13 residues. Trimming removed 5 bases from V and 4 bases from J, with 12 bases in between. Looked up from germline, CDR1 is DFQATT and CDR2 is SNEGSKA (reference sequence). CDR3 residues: CSAAEDPYNEQFF. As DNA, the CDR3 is TGCAGTGCTGCCGAAGACCCGTACAATGAGCAGTTCTTC.

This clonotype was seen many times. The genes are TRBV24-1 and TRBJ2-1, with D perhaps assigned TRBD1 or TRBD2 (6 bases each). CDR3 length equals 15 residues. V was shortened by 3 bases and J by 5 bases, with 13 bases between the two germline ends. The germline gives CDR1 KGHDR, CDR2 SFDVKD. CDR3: CATSDIDGGHNEQFF. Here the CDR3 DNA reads TGTGCCACCAGTGATATTGACGGGGGCCACAATGAGCAGTTCTTC.

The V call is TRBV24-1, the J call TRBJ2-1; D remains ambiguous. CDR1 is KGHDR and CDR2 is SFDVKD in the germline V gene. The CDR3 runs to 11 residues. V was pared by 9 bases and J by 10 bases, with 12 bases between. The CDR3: CATRGKGEQFF. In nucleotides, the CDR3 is TGTGCCACCCGTGGTAAAGGGGAGCAGTTCTTC.

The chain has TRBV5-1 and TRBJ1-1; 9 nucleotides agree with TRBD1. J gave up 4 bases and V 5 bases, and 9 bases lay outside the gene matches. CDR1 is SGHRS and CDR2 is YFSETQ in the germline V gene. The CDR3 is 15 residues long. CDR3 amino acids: CASSLSGQGSTEAFF. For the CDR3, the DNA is TGCGCCAGCAGTCTATCGGGACAGGGAAGCACTGAAGCTTTCTTT.